This T cell receptor (beta chain) was found in a study of shared clonotypes between healthy human individuals. Findings and limits, study-wide: Naive subsets usually exceeded memory subsets in estimated richness. The naive CD4 repertoires of several donors were compared, and around 4.7% of clonotypes were shared.

At a deep level, the assay was run. Replicate sorted-subset PCRs were loaded with around 210 ng DNA, 31,000 or so T cell genomes. Measured with immunoSEQ multiplex PCR; TCRdb has only the in-frame clones, and not every one. The sample consists of about 2.1 million clones, around 93% of them appearing once. Only CD45RO-negative cells positively selected for CCR7 counted as naive CD8 cells, so terminally differentiated effector memory CD45RA+ cells were excluded. This CDR3 has 13 residues. V shed 6 bases and J 4 bases; nucleotides not matched to a gene: 4. Germline loops: CDR1 MNHEY, CDR2 SMNVEV (reference sequence). This clone was recorded a few times. What it recognizes is unknown.

This receptor was obtained from a man between 18 and 29 years old in good health. Some clones in this sample may be carry-over from other donors' samples. Sequenced sample: naive CD8+ T cells from PBMCs. The gene calls are TRBV27 and TRBJ1-1, with 8 bases matching TRBD1. This CDR3 reads CASSGDRGTEAFF. The CDR3 DNA reads TGTGCCAGCAGCGGAGACAGGGGCACTGAAGCTTTCTTT.